This record covers a single TCR beta chain. The data belong to a study of cytomegalovirus exposure and HLA in healthy donors. The PCR used 60 Vbeta and 13 Jbeta primers. The assay was immunoSEQ multiplex PCR, and TCRdb's table has in-frame clones only and misses some. The sample lists some 77,000 clones, around three quarters occurring once. The V gene's germline CDR1 is SEHNR and CDR2 FQNEAQ (reference sequence). J gave up 7 bases and V 0 bases, and 4 bases lay outside the gene matches. The CDR3 loop spans 16 amino acids. The sample comprised PBMCs. The V call is TRBV7-9, the J call TRBJ1-6; 9 bases agree with TRBD1. The sequence was collected from a woman aged 40 to 55 in good health and CMV-seronegative. CDR3 DNA sequence: TGTGCCAGCAGCTTAGCCTTGGGACAGGGAAATTCACCCCTCCACTTT. Residues: CASSLALGQGNSPLHF.